The T cell receptor (beta chain) under discussion was sequenced for a study of shared clonotypes between healthy human individuals. Cells designated naive CD8 were CD45RO-negative and were positively selected for CCR7, with terminally differentiated effector memory CD45RA+ cells excluded. Using immunoSEQ multiplex PCR, the repertoire was profiled, and TCRdb retains in-frame clones only, with some absent. The sample holds millions of clones; roughly 91% are singletons and the top ten take more than 1.5%. Trimming pared 5 bases from V and 6 bases from J, leaving 13 bases between. CDR3 length: 13 residues. Germline loops: CDR1 SEHNR, CDR2 FQNEAQ (reference sequence).

This sequence was found in a man between 18 and 35 years old in good health. Some clones in this sample may be carry-over from other donors' samples. The chain is built from TRBV7-9 and TRBJ1-2; weak D call: TRBD1 (5 bases). Source material: naive CD8+ T cells from PBMCs. The CDR3 here is CASSPDTGDGYTF. CDR3 nucleotides: TGTGCCAGCAGCCCAGATACGGGGGATGGCTACACCTTC.